This T cell receptor (beta chain) was profiled in a study of OX40 agonist ivuxolimab in advanced cancers. This table comes from immunoSEQ multiplex PCR, and its TCRdb copy is limited to in-frame clones, with some not included. In the table there are more than 70,000 clones, more than 80% of which are singletons. Sample: CD4+ or CD8+ T cells sorted from blood, taken in a trial of the OX40 agonist ivuxolimab. This clonotype was sampled from an adult with an advanced solid tumor such as melanoma, head and neck, liver or kidney cancer.

The DNA of the CDR3 is TGTGCCAGCAGCTACGAAAACTATGGCTACACCTTC. Its protein is CASSYENYGYTF. The V and J genes are TRBV5-4 and TRBJ1-2; D call uncertain. Germline V lookup: CDR1 SGHNT, CDR2 YYREEE (reference sequence). The CDR3 spans 12 residues. V was trimmed by 3 bases and J by 2 bases, leaving 5 bases between them. The full variable domain, in which reference TRBV5-4 and TRBJ1-2 provide the parts outside the CDR3, is ETGVTQSPTHLIKTRGQQVTLRCSSQSGHNTVSWYQQALGQGPQFIFQYYREEENGRGNFPPRFSGLQFPNYSSELNVNALELDDSALYLCASSYENYGYTFGSGTRLTVV.